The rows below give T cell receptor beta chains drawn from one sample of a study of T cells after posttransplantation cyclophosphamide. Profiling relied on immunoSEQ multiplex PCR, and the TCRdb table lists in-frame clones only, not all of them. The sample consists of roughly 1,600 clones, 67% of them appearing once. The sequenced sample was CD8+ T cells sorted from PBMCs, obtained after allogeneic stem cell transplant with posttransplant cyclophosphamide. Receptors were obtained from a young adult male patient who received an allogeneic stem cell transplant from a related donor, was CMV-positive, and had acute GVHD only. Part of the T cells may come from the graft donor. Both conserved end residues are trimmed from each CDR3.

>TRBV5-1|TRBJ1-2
ASSLGRVYGYT
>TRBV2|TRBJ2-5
ASSPMGQIQETQY
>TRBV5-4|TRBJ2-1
ASSLLWSSYNEQF
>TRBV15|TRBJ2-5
ATSRIRTVPQETQY
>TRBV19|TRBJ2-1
ASSAGGDYNEQF
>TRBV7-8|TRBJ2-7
ASSFGGGYEQY
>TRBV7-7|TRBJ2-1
ASSLGLSPYNEQF
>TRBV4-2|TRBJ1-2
ASSQDQTGNYGYT
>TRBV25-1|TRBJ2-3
ASSVRDNTDTQY
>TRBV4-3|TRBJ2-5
ASSHIQGGVGETQY
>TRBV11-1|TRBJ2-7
ASSLSQGAGYEQY
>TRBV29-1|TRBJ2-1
SAERGGYNEQF
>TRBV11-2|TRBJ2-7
ASSYGQGYEQY
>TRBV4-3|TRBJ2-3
ASSPVGGRDTQY
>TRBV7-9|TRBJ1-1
ASSLSTGLNTEAF
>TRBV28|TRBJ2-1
ASSPLEEYGNEQF
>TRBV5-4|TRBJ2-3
ASSSDSPYTQY
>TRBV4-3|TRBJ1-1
ASSQMAGSTVEAF
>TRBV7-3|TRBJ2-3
ASSSVLAGGSYTQY
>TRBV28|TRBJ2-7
ASSHQQGYLHEQY
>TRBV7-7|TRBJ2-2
ASSGSLGGATGELF
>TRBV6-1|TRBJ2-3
ASSEGWRASGGADWHTQY
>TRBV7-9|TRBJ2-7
ASSNTRTSGSYEQY
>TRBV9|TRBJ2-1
ASSPRAGGPINEQF
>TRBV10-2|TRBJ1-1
ASSVGRDTEAF
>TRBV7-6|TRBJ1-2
ASSPGQGVDGYT
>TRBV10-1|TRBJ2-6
ASSEREIGANVLT
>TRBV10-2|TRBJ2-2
ATSIGVITGELF
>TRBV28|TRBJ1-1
ASRNDRADTEAF
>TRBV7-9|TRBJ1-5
ASSQDLGQAFSPLH
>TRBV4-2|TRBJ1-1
ASSQDYTGGRTEAF
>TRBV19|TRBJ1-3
ASSMWGAAGNTIY
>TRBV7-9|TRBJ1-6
ASSSHDGQGQGSPLH
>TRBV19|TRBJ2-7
ASSYGQGAGYEQY
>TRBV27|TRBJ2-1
ASSPAGAYYNEQF
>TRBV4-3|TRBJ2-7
ASSQDSGNEQY
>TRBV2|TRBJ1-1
ASMEGIAKVAF
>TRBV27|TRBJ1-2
ASSSWTGNGYT
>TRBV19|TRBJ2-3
ASSFQTASTDTQY
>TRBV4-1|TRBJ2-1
ASSPAGAYYNEQF
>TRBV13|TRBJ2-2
ASSPLDPSGGNTGELF
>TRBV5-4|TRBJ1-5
ASSLWGGGQPQH
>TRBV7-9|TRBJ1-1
ASSLRQAVNTEAF
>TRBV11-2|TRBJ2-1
ASSWPGLASFNEQF
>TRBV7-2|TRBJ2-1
ASSLLWGPSGEQF
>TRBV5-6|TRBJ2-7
ASSMGDSSAEQY
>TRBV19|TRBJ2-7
ASSIGGRPSYEQY
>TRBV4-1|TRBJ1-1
ASSQDEQVNTEAF
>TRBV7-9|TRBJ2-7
ASSFTYEQY
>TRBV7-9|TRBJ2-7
ASSQDTGYEQY
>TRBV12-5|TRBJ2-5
ASEILTGQETQY
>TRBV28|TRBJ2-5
ASNVGRETQY
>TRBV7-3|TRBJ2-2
ASSLGLEYPGELF
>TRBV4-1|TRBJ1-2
ASSQDRTGQYGYT